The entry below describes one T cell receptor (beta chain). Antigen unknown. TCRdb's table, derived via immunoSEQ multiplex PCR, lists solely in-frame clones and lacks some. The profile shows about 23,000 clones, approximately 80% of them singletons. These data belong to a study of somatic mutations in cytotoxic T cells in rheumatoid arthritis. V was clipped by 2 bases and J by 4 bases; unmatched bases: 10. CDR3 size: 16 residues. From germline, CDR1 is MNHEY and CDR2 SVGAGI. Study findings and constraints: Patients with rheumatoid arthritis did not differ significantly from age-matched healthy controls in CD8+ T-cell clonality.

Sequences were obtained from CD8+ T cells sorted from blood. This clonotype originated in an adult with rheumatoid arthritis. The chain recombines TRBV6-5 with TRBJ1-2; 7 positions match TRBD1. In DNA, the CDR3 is TGTGCCAGCAGTTACGGACCCCAGGGGGGAGGCTATGGCTACACCTTC. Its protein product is CASSYGPQGGGYGYTF.